This T cell receptor beta chain was documented in a study of shared T cell receptors in the human thymus. This clone was observed a handful of times. Germline V gene lookup returns CDR1 SGHTA and CDR2 FQGNSA. CDR3 length: 14 amino acids. Germline trimming cut 5 bases from V and 6 bases from J; bases unmatched to any gene: 6. The assay was immunoSEQ multiplex PCR, and TCRdb's table has in-frame clones only and misses some. This sample has about 500,000 clones, with approximately 80% found just once. These same data were also listed under a study on human thymus T cells. That work states: Immunologically healthy infants in Finland undergoing congenital heart defect surgery were the donors. Thymus pieces cut out during corrective heart surgery were the tissue that was used. Across thymic and blood repertoires, the usage of V and J genes appeared to be biased.

The V call is TRBV7-2, the J call TRBJ2-4, with 8 bases identical to TRBD1. Sequenced material: thymocytes. The receptor was derived from a boy less than two years old with a congenital heart defect. The CDR3 loop reads CASSPPGQANIQYF. The CDR3 region has the DNA TGTGCCAGCAGCCCTCCGGGACAGGCAAACATTCAGTACTTC.